Following are 12 T cell receptor beta chains from one sample sequenced in a study of blood T cell repertoires in COVID-19. Data came from immunoSEQ multiplex PCR; TCRdb stores just in-frame clones and leaves some out. Of fewer than 400,000 clones in the sample, approximately 89% were seen once. Sequenced material: PBMCs or T cells enriched from blood (not recorded which). Source of these receptors: a man younger than 40 who had recovered from COVID-19.

The genes are TRBV19 and TRBJ1-2; D is possibly TRBD1 (5 bases). V gave up 9 bases and J gave up 3 bases, with 20 bases separating them. Germline values: CDR1 LNHDA, CDR2 SQIVND (reference sequence). There are 15 residues in the CDR3. CDR3 region: CASLTTGNPDYGYTF. The CDR3 coding sequence is TGTGCCAGCTTAACTACAGGAAATCCCGACTATGGCTACACCTTC.

This sequence joins TRBV6-5 and TRBJ2-7; a possible D gene is TRBD2 (7 bases). This CDR3 is built from 15 residues. V lost 8 bases to trimming and J lost 4 bases, with 21 bases between them. Germline loops: CDR1 MNHEY, CDR2 SVGAGI. DNA of the CDR3: TGTGCCAGCTCCCCTGGGAGGGGGGGGATGTACGAGCAGTACTTC. Protein sequence: CASSPGRGGMYEQYF.

There are a few counts of this clone. The chain is built from TRBV7-2 and TRBJ2-5; 10 bases align to TRBD2. V lost 2 bases to trimming and J lost 7 bases; unmatched junction nucleotides: 7. This CDR3 has 15 amino acids. Germline CDR1 SGHTA, CDR2 FQGNSA. The CDR3 loop reads CASSLSLAGALTQYF. The CDR3 DNA reads TGTGCCAGCAGCTTAAGCCTAGCGGGGGCTTTGACCCAGTACTTC.

V usage is TRBV14 and J usage is TRBJ1-3, with a possible D match to TRBD1 (5 bases). This CDR3 contains 15 residues. Germline CDR1 and CDR2: SGHDN and FVKESK. V lost 0 bases and J 4 bases, leaving 10 bases between the germline ends. The CDR3 loop reads CASSQEWGSGNTIYF. The CDR3 nucleotides read TGTGCCAGCAGCCAAGAGTGGGGCTCAGGAAACACCATATATTTT.

The chain combines TRBV21-1 with TRBJ1-5; TRBD1 is the table's D call, not checked against the DNA. TRBV21-1 is flagged as a pseudogene. This CDR3 contains 18 residues. The CDR3 nucleotides read TGTGCCAGCAGCAACGGACAGGGCAGAGGAATAAGCAATCAGCCCCAGCATTTT. Encoded protein: CASSNGQGRGISNQPQHF.

The rearrangement joins TRBV19 to TRBJ1-6; 7 bases map to TRBD1. Looked up from germline, CDR1 is LNHDA and CDR2 is SQIVND (reference sequence). CDR3 length: 14 amino acids. The V gene end was trimmed by 5 bases and the J gene end by 6 bases; junction bases not matched to a gene: 4. The CDR3 nucleotides are TGTGCCAGTAGTCCTGGGACAGTTAATTCACCCCTCCACTTT. Encoded protein: CASSPGTVNSPLHF.

The chain carries TRBV28 and TRBJ1-1; 11 bases map to TRBD1. Germline trimming cut 6 bases from V and 4 bases from J; bases unmatched to any gene: 10. Germline lookup yields CDR1 MDHEN and CDR2 SYDVKM. The CDR3 contains 16 residues. The CDR3 DNA is TGTGCCAGCAGCCCGGGACAGGGGGTGAGGGGCACTGAAGCTTTCTTT. It translates to CASSPGQGVRGTEAFF. The full variable domain, with the rest looked up from reference TRBV28 and TRBJ1-1, is DVKVTQSSRYLVKRTGEKVFLECVQDMDHENMFWYRQDPGLGLRLIYFSYDVKMKEKGDIPEGYSVSREKKERFSLILESASTNQTSMYLCASSPGQGVRGTEAFFGQGTRLTVV.

The V and J genes are TRBV2 and TRBJ2-1; 7 positions match TRBD2. The CDR3 contains 14 residues. The germline V gene has CDR1 SNHLY and CDR2 FYNNEI. V lost 6 bases to trimming and J lost 6 bases; unmatched junction nucleotides: 8. The CDR3 is CASRTPSGPNEQFF. The CDR3 nucleotides read TGTGCCAGCAGGACACCTAGCGGCCCCAATGAGCAGTTCTTC.

The chain joins TRBV9 to TRBJ2-1, with unresolved D. CDR1 is SGDLS, CDR2 YYNGEE, per germline. The CDR3 length is 13 residues. V lost 1 base and J 5 bases, leaving 7 bases between the germline ends. DNA for the CDR3: TGTGCCAGCAGCGTATGGCCGAACAATGAGCAGTTCTTC. It yields the protein CASSVWPNNEQFF.

V gene TRBV6-1 combines with J gene TRBJ2-3; 12 bases align to TRBD2. The ends lost 4 bases at V and 2 bases at J; junction bases unmatched: 4. Germline values: CDR1 MNHNS, CDR2 SASEGT. This CDR3 is 16 amino acids long. The DNA of the CDR3 is TGTGCCAGCAGTGGGCTAGCGGGGGGGATCACAGATACGCAGTATTTT. Protein: CASSGLAGGITDTQYF.

The rearrangement links TRBV7-3 to TRBJ1-2, with 8 nucleotides matching TRBD1. CDR1 is SGHTA and CDR2 is FQGTGA in the germline V gene. V gave up 1 base and J gave up 5 bases; unmatched junction bases: 6. This CDR3 has 15 amino acids. CDR3 sequence reads: CASSLRQGAEYGYTF. The CDR3 bases are TGTGCCAGCAGCTTAAGGCAGGGGGCGGAGTATGGCTACACCTTC.

Only a few counts were recorded for this clone. The chain carries TRBV28 and TRBJ1-5; D perhaps matches TRBD1 (6 bases). The CDR3 loop spans 13 amino acids. Germline CDR1 reads MDHEN; CDR2 reads SYDVKM. V was clipped by 9 bases and J by 5 bases, with 14 bases between them. The CDR3 region has the DNA TGTGCCAGTTACAGGGAGATATATCAGCCCCAGCATTTT. It codes for CASYREIYQPQHF.